Following are 17 T cell receptor beta chains from one sample sequenced in a study of breast tumors, draining lymph nodes, adjacent tissues. The lymph nodes were axillary draining lymph nodes from breast cancer patients. TCRdb re-called the multiplex PCR reads through MiXCR, storing one row per CDR3 protein. The sample gives around 230,000 distinct CDR3 sequences, about 30% of which show up once; more than 1.3% is in the top ten. What was sequenced was axillary lymph node tissue. The receptors here all came from a female donor with breast cancer. Some clones in this sample may be carry-over from other donors' samples.

This clonotype has only a few counts. The V and J genes are TRBV12-3 or TRBV12-4 and TRBJ2-5, with D maybe TRBD2 (6 bases). This CDR3 is 13 amino acids long. Trimming pared 4 bases from V and 5 bases from J, leaving 11 bases between. The CDR3 bases are TGTGCCAGCAGTTACCCGGAGGGGGAGACCCAGTACTTC. Translating gives CASSYPEGETQYF.

This clonotype was found many times. The J gene is TRBJ2-7, the V gene TRBV2, with TRBD2 matching over 7 bases. Germline-derived CDR1 and CDR2 are SNHLY and FYNNEI. The CDR3 runs to 12 residues. J was trimmed by 7 bases and V by 6 bases; bases with no gene match: 6. The CDR3 sequence: CASRALLAEQYF. In DNA, the CDR3 is TGTGCCAGCAGGGCCCTACTAGCGGAGCAGTACTTC.

This clonotype was recorded many times. The chain recombines TRBV9 with TRBJ2-2; TRBD2 aligns across 8 bases. The germline gives CDR1 SGDLS, CDR2 YYNGEE. V trimming: 0 bases; J trimming: 5 bases; junction bases outside the gene matches: 0. This CDR3 spans 14 amino acids. This chain's CDR3 is CASSVGLATGELFF. In nucleotides, the CDR3 is TGTGCCAGCAGCGTAGGACTAGCGACCGGGGAGCTGTTTTTT.

This clonotype occurred many times. This may be a read error: a much more frequent sequence differs by one nucleotide. V usage is TRBV9 and J usage is TRBJ2-5, with 8 positions matching TRBD2. Looked up from germline, CDR1 is SGDLS and CDR2 is YYNGEE. The CDR3 has 15 amino acids. This chain's CDR3 is CASSGGAGVQETPYF. The CDR3 DNA is TGTGCCAGCAGCGGTGGAGCGGGAGTCCAAGAGACCCCGTACTTC.

The genes are TRBV12-3 or TRBV12-4 and TRBJ2-5; 11 bases line up with TRBD1. The CDR3 has 16 amino acids. Trimming at V came to 0 bases and at J to 5 bases, leaving 5 bases not matched to a gene. CDR3 amino acids: CASSLAGQGVQETQYF. CDR3 DNA sequence: TGTGCCAGCAGTTTAGCGGGACAGGGGGTCCAGGAGACCCAGTACTTC.

This clonotype has a count of ten or more. The rearrangement uses TRBV7-2 and TRBJ2-1, with TRBD2 matching over 10 bases. This CDR3 has 16 amino acids. V was pared by 1 base and J by 8 bases, with 8 bases of the junction left unmatched. Germline assignment: CDR1 SGHTA and CDR2 FQGNSA. CDR3 DNA sequence: TGTGCCAGCAGCTTAGGGCTAGCGGGAGTAGGGTATGAGCAGTTCTTC. Amino acids: CASSLGLAGVGYEQFF. Variable domain in full (rest from reference TRBV7-2 and TRBJ2-1): GAGVSQSPSNKVTEKGKDVELRCDPISGHTALYWYRQSLGQGLEFLIYFQGNSAPDKSGLPSDRFSAERTGGSVSTLTIQRTQQEDSAVYLCASSLGLAGVGYEQFFGPGTRLTVL.

Worth noting for this clonotype: One junction end does not reproduce the germline sequence, and a read error may be involved. The chain recombines TRBV7-3 with TRBJ2-5, with D perhaps TRBD2 (6 bases). This CDR3 is 15 amino acids long. Germline CDR1 is SGHTA and CDR2 is FQGTGA. In DNA form, the CDR3 reads TGTGCCGGCAGCGAGACTAACGGGAGTGGAGAGACCCAGTACTTC. Residues: CAGSETNGSGETQYF.

Concerning this clonotype: Without the conserved terminal phenylalanine or tryptophan, this CDR3 likely stems from a read error. Because the CDR3's place on the DNA is in doubt, the DNA is left out and the CDR3 is given as listed by TCRdb. The gene calls are TRBV5-4 and TRBJ2-1; the table's D gene call, TRBD1, was not cross checked with the DNA. CDR1 is SGHNT, CDR2 YYREEE, per germline (reference sequence). The CDR3 adds up to 10 amino acids, both ends counted. Here the CDR3 reads CASSLTLSAL.

This clonotype appeared many times. V is TRBV2 and J is TRBJ2-1, with TRBD2 matching 11 bases. This CDR3 is built from 16 residues. Per germline, CDR1 SNHLY and CDR2 FYNNEI. Trimming at V came to 6 bases and at J to 4 bases, leaving 8 bases not matched to a gene. The CDR3 region has the DNA TGTGCCAGCAGGGAGGGACTAGCGGAGGTATACAATGAGCAGTTCTTC. As protein: CASREGLAEVYNEQFF.

This clonotype was detected a few times. The chain couples TRBV13 to TRBJ1-1, with 8 bases matching TRBD1. V dropped 7 bases and J dropped 3; count of bases not matched to a gene: 10. Germline V gene sequence: CDR1 PRHDT, CDR2 FYEKMQ (reference sequence). The CDR3 length is 15 residues. CDR3 in amino acids: CASNDRGKAYTEAFF. The CDR3 DNA sequence: TGTGCCAGCAACGACAGGGGAAAGGCGTACACTGAAGCTTTCTTT.

This clonotype was recorded many times. The chain is built from TRBV2 and TRBJ1-3; TRBD1 matches at 7 bases. V was clipped by 7 bases and J by 2 bases; unmatched bases: 8. This CDR3 comprises 15 residues. Germline assignment: CDR1 SNHLY and CDR2 FYNNEI. The CDR3 nucleotides are TGTGCCAGCAAGTTCGAGGGGGCAGCTGGAAACACCATATATTTT. This codes for CASKFEGAAGNTIYF.

This clonotype was counted many times. The genes are TRBV20-1 and TRBJ1-3; no clear D. CDR1 is DFQATT, CDR2 SNEGSKA, per germline (reference sequence). The CDR3 consists of 16 residues. Deletions cut 6 bases from V and 0 bases from J, with 18 bases between. CDR3 bases: TGCAGTGCCAGCCGGGGAGAAGTTCTCTCTGGAAACACCATATATTTT. Its protein product is CSASRGEVLSGNTIYF.

The chain is built from TRBV19 and TRBJ1-6, with 8 positions matching TRBD1. Germline values: CDR1 LNHDA, CDR2 SQIVND (reference sequence). There are 14 residues in the CDR3. V lost 5 bases, J lost 8 bases, and 5 bases stayed unmatched. The CDR3 DNA reads TGTGCCAGTAGTCTCCGACAGGGGTATTCACCCCTCCACTTT. It encodes CASSLRQGYSPLHF.

This clonotype was observed many times. The rearrangement uses TRBV7-6 and TRBJ2-5, with 7 bases aligning to TRBD2. Looked up from germline, CDR1 is SGHVS and CDR2 is FNYEAQ. After removal of 8 bases from V and 0 bases from J, the junction contained 9 bases not matched to a gene. The CDR3 length is 15 residues. The CDR3 coding sequence is TGTGCCAGCGCCTCTAGCGGTGTGTACCAAGAGACCCAGTACTTC. This encodes CASASSGVYQETQYF.

This clonotype was seen only a few times. This may stem from a read error, because a much larger clone lies one nucleotide away. The chain combines TRBV9 with TRBJ2-7; TRBD1 is a possible D gene (5 bases). Germline CDR1 and CDR2: SGDLS and YYNGEE. The CDR3 consists of 15 residues. CDR3 in amino acids: CASSVVGSRADEPYF. The CDR3 DNA reads as TGTGCCAGCAGCGTAGTCGGATCCAGGGCGGACGAGCCGTACTTC.

This clonotype appeared many times. The chain is built from TRBV5-4 and TRBJ2-3, with a tentative D call TRBD1 (6 bases). Germline lookup yields CDR1 SGHNT and CDR2 YYREEE (reference sequence). Between the trimmed V and J ends, which lost 2 bases and 6 bases, there was a span of 16 bases. The CDR3 runs 15 residues. The CDR3 sequence: CASSLRGRRGDTQYF. In DNA, the CDR3 is TGTGCCAGCAGCTTAAGGGGGAGAAGGGGTGATACGCAGTATTTT.

J is TRBJ2-3 and V is TRBV29-1; possibly TRBD1 or TRBD2 for D (5 bases each). V shed 8 bases and J shed 0 bases, with 18 bases lying between them. Per the germline V gene, CDR1 is SQVTM and CDR2 is ANQGSEA. CDR3 length: 15 residues. The CDR3 coding sequence is TGCAGCTCGCCGAGGGACCGCCTTAGCACAGATACGCAGTATTTT. Protein: CSSPRDRLSTDTQYF.